The 27 T cell receptor beta chains reported below all come from one sample, sequenced in a study of T-cell reconstitution after alpha-beta-depleted transplantation in children. Molecular barcoding with unique molecular identifiers was used for the TCRbeta library. A single record per CDR3 protein comes from TCRdb applying MiXCR to the PCR reads. The repertoire includes fewer than 200,000 distinct CDR3 sequences, around 6.8% of them detected once, and 3% sits in the top ten. Here the sequenced sample was PBMCs from the stem cell graft donor, taken from the stem cell graft. The receptor set was obtained from a human donor who donated a stem cell graft to a child with Wiskott-Aldrich syndrome.

The chain links TRBV7-2 to TRBJ2-5, with 9 bases fitting TRBD1. The CDR3 has 15 amino acids. V was clipped by 5 bases and J by 6 bases; unmatched bases: 10. Germline V CDR1 and CDR2: SGHTA, FQGNSA. CDR3 nucleotides: TGTGCCAGCAGCCAAGGGACAGGGAATCACCAGACCCAGTACTTC. Translated, it gives CASSQGTGNHQTQYF.

There are many counts of this clonotype. The junction departs from the called germline gene at one end, perhaps through a read error. The gene calls are TRBV5-1 and TRBJ2-1; TRBD2 matches 10 bases. This CDR3 region has 15 residues. The germline V gene encodes CDR1 SGHRS and CDR2 YFSETQ. The CDR3 loop is CASSSSGSSYNEQFF. The CDR3 nucleotides read TGTGCCAGCAGCTCTAGCGGGAGCTCCTACAATGAGCAGTTCTTC.

Ten or more counts support this clonotype. The rearrangement links TRBV11-2 to TRBJ2-1; 16 bases fit TRBD2. J gave up 2 bases and V 4 bases, and 5 bases lay outside the gene matches. Germline V gene sequence: CDR1 SGHAT, CDR2 FQNNGV. The CDR3 spans 18 residues. This CDR3 is CASSSGTSGGATYNEQFF. CDR3 DNA: TGTGCCAGCAGCTCCGGGACTAGCGGGGGGGCCACCTACAATGAGCAGTTCTTC. Using reference TRBV11-2 and TRBJ2-1 for the parts outside the CDR3, the full variable domain is EAGVAQSPRYKIIEKRQSVAFWCNPISGHATLYWYQQILGQGPKLLIQFQNNGVVDDSQLPKDRFSAERLKGVDSTLKIQPAKLEDSAVYLCASSSGTSGGATYNEQFFGPGTRLTVL.

This clonotype was observed at least ten times. The chain combines TRBV20-1 with TRBJ2-5, with no clear D. The CDR3 extends over 12 amino acids. The V end was cut by 0 bases, the J end by 4 bases, with 6 bases between. CDR1 DFQATT and CDR2 SNEGSKA come from the germline V gene (reference sequence). The CDR3 region is CSARDWGETQYF. In DNA, the CDR3 is TGCAGTGCTAGAGATTGGGGAGAGACCCAGTACTTC.

This clonotype was counted ten times or more. This chain connects TRBV6-2 or TRBV6-3 to TRBJ1-1, with TRBD1 identical over 9 bases. V trimming: 6 bases; J trimming: 4 bases; junction bases outside the gene matches: 6. CDR3 length: 14 residues. In germline, CDR1 is MNHEY, CDR2 SVGEGT. DNA for the CDR3: TGTGCCAGCAGACTAGGACAGGGGAGCACTGAAGCTTTCTTT. Translation: CASRLGQGSTEAFF.

The gene calls are TRBV20-1 and TRBJ2-2; 10 bases map to TRBD1. CDR1 and CDR2 from the germline V gene are DFQATT and SNEGSKA (reference sequence). After removal of 3 bases from V and 6 bases from J, the junction contained 4 bases not matched to a gene. There are 14 residues in the CDR3. The CDR3 here is CSASSGTGAGELFF. In DNA, the CDR3 is TGCAGTGCTAGTTCCGGGACAGGGGCCGGGGAGCTGTTTTTT.

This clonotype showed up many times. The gene calls are TRBV25-1 and TRBJ1-1; TRBD1 might be the D (5 bases). The V end lost 1 base, the J end lost 0 bases, and 15 bases lay between the germline ends. The CDR3 sequence is 17 residues long. Germline V gene sequence: CDR1 MGHDK, CDR2 SYGVNS. CDR3 sequence reads: CASSESGLLGLNTEAFF. The CDR3 bases are TGTGCCAGCAGTGAATCTGGGTTACTGGGACTGAACACTGAAGCTTTCTTT.

This clonotype has at least ten counts. CDR3 DNA: TGTGCCATCACCAATACAGGAGATACGCAGTATTTT. Its translation: CAITNTGDTQYF. The chain has TRBV10-3 and TRBJ2-3, with D possibly matching TRBD1 (5 bases). The germline V gene has CDR1 ENHRY and CDR2 SYGVKD. V gave up 7 bases and J gave up 5 bases, with 10 bases separating them. The CDR3 sequence is 12 residues long.

This clonotype was observed at least ten times. The chain couples TRBV20-1 to TRBJ2-1; TRBD1 agrees at 7 bases. The CDR3 totals 11 residues. With V trimmed by 4 bases and J by 7 bases, 1 base remained unmatched. The germline CDR1 and CDR2 sequences are DFQATT and SNEGSKA (reference sequence). The chain's CDR3 is CSAIQGNEQFF. In DNA, the CDR3 is TGCAGTGCTATACAGGGGAATGAGCAGTTCTTC.

Points on this clonotype: A much larger clone differs by one base, so this may be a read error. The chain links TRBV29-1 to TRBJ2-3, with 8 bases identical to TRBD1. Trimming at V came to 6 bases and at J to 5 bases, leaving 13 bases not matched to a gene. The CDR3 loop spans 15 amino acids. Per the germline V gene, CDR1 is SQVTM and CDR2 is ANQGSEA. The CDR3 DNA reads as TGCAGCGTGCGGGGCGGGGCAGGGGGCATAGATACGCAGTATTTT. It yields the protein CSVRGGAGGIDTQYF.

This clonotype showed up many times. The chain employs TRBV12-3 or TRBV12-4 and TRBJ2-1; D might be TRBD2 (6 bases). The CDR3 extends over 17 amino acids. The ends were cut back, 5 bases at V and 4 bases at J, with 21 bases in the middle. The CDR3 reads CASSLLVGGLSYNEQFF. CDR3 DNA: TGTGCCAGCAGTCTCCTGGTCGGGGGACTTTCTTACAATGAGCAGTTCTTC.

This clonotype appeared many times. The chain carries TRBV7-2 and TRBJ2-4; D is unclear. The CDR3 is 15 residues long. V lost 0 bases, J lost 3 bases, and 9 bases lay in between. CDR1 SGHTA and CDR2 FQGNSA come from the germline V gene. CDR3 bases: TGTGCCAGCAGCTTAGCGTTCATTGACAAAAACATTCAGTACTTC. This gives the protein CASSLAFIDKNIQYF.

This clonotype was observed many times. The chain couples TRBV11-2 to TRBJ1-5; D unclear. The CDR3 is made up of 14 amino acids. Germline CDR1 is SGHAT and CDR2 is FQNNGV. V lost 5 bases, J lost 7 bases, and 15 bases lay in between. The CDR3 reads CASSLREGSQPQHF. The CDR3 coding sequence is TGTGCCAGCAGCCTACGGGAAGGAAGCCAGCCCCAGCATTTT.

This clonotype was counted ten times or more. The J gene is TRBJ1-3, the V gene TRBV6-5; D gene unclear. The CDR3 runs 16 residues. The V gene's germline CDR1 is MNHEY and CDR2 SVGAGI. Trimming cost V 0 bases and J 0 bases, with 9 bases left between them. CDR3 residues: CASSYSRVFSGNTIYF. As DNA, the CDR3 is TGTGCCAGCAGTTACTCAAGAGTGTTCTCTGGAAACACCATATATTTT.

This clonotype was detected ten times or more. The V call is TRBV18, the J call TRBJ2-7, with no clear D. The CDR3 runs to 13 residues. Germline V gives CDR1 KGHSH, CDR2 LQKENI. V was shortened by 6 bases and J by 9 bases, with 18 bases between the two germline ends. CDR3 loop: CASSPNPLRVQYF. The CDR3 nucleotides are TGTGCCAGCTCCCCAAACCCCCTACGAGTGCAGTACTTC.

This clonotype was picked up many times. This chain joins TRBV20-1 and TRBJ2-5; 7 bases match TRBD1. CDR1 is DFQATT and CDR2 is SNEGSKA in the germline V gene (reference sequence). The V and J ends lost 2 bases and 1 base, in that order; junction bases with no gene match: 10. The CDR3 runs 16 residues. CDR3 loop: CSARNLGTAIQETQYF. CDR3 DNA sequence: TGCAGTGCTAGAAATCTCGGGACAGCCATCCAAGAGACCCAGTACTTC.

The sample holds many counts of this clonotype. The chain is built from TRBV5-1 and TRBJ2-3; 8 bases are shared with TRBD1. V lost 8 bases, J lost 0 bases, and 8 bases stayed unmatched. The germline gives CDR1 SGHRS, CDR2 YFSETQ. The CDR3 is 15 amino acids. CDR3 residues: CASTLGTGSTDTQYF. The CDR3 DNA reads as TGCGCCAGTACCCTCGGGACAGGTAGCACAGATACGCAGTATTTT.

This clonotype turned up a few times. The rearrangement joins TRBV6-1 to TRBJ2-3; possibly TRBD1 for D (5 bases). V was cut by 6 bases and J by 4 bases, with 17 bases left in between. CDR3 length: 15 amino acids. Germline CDR1 reads MNHNS; CDR2 reads SASEGT. The CDR3, as DNA: TGTGCCAGCAGCCTCAGGGTGGGCGTCGCAGATACGCAGTATTTT. Its translation is CASSLRVGVADTQYF.

This clonotype was observed many times. The rearrangement uses TRBV12-3 or TRBV12-4 and TRBJ1-2; D is unresolved. The CDR3 extends over 13 amino acids. The V gene lost 5 bases and the J gene lost 4 bases, with 11 bases spanning the gap. CDR3 nucleotides: TGTGCCAGCAGTCAATCTTACCCCTATGGCTACACCTTC. It encodes CASSQSYPYGYTF.

This clonotype was recorded at least ten times. V is TRBV7-2 and J is TRBJ2-1, with TRBD2 matching 12 bases. The germline CDR1 and CDR2 sequences are SGHTA and FQGNSA. CDR3 size: 16 residues. With V trimmed by 3 bases and J by 7 bases, 7 bases remained unmatched. CDR3 region: CASSFSLAGGRNEQFF. The CDR3 bases are TGTGCCAGCAGCTTTTCCCTAGCGGGGGGGCGTAATGAGCAGTTCTTC.

In its sample, this clonotype was seen many times. The junction shows a germline mismatch at one end, possibly a read error. This chain joins TRBV5-1 and TRBJ2-7, with D perhaps TRBD2 (5 bases). The CDR3 runs 12 residues. From germline, CDR1 is SGHRS and CDR2 YFSETQ. The CDR3 coding sequence is TGTGCCAGCAGCTTAGGAGGCTACGAGCAGTACTTC. Amino acid sequence: CASSLGGYEQYF.

This chain connects TRBV15 to TRBJ2-5, with 7 bases that match TRBD2. Trimming at V came to 5 bases and at J to 4 bases, leaving 16 bases not matched to a gene. Germline values: CDR1 LNHNV, CDR2 YYDKDF (reference sequence). This CDR3 contains 17 residues. CDR3 amino acids: CATSGLNGGGGTETQYF. CDR3 nucleotide sequence: TGTGCCACCAGCGGCCTCAATGGAGGCGGGGGAACAGAGACCCAGTACTTC.

This clonotype was found many times. The chain employs TRBV29-1 and TRBJ1-1; no reliable D call. V lost 0 bases, J lost 0 bases, and 5 bases lay in between. The CDR3 spans 13 residues. Germline V CDR1 and CDR2: SQVTM, ANQGSEA. The CDR3 here is CSVEEDLNTEAFF. In DNA form, the CDR3 reads TGCAGCGTTGAAGAGGACCTGAACACTGAAGCTTTCTTT.

This clonotype has only one observation. A much larger clone is a single base away; this may be a read error. This chain uses TRBV5-1 with TRBJ1-6; tentatively, D is TRBD1 (5 bases). V was cut by 4 bases and J by 5 bases, with 13 bases left in between. Germline V gene lookup returns CDR1 SGHRS and CDR2 YFSETQ. The CDR3 runs 15 residues. CDR3 DNA: TGCGCCAGCAGCACAACGACAGTGAATAATTCACCCCTCCACTTT. It is translated as CASSTTTVNNSPLHF.

This clonotype was seen ten or more times. This chain connects TRBV6-5 to TRBJ1-4; D not resolved. Germline-derived CDR1 and CDR2 are MNHEY and SVGAGI. Trimming took off 2 bases at V and 0 bases at J, with 10 bases between the two ends. The length of the CDR3 is 16 residues. CDR3 protein: CASSYVMDTTNEKLFF. In DNA, the CDR3 is TGTGCCAGCAGTTACGTTATGGATACAACTAATGAAAAACTGTTTTTT.

This clonotype came up many times. The V gene is TRBV12-3 or TRBV12-4, the J gene TRBJ1-1, with no clear D. V lost 6 bases and J lost 1, with 12 bases in between. The CDR3 is 14 amino acids. Written as DNA, the CDR3 is TGTGCCAGCAGCCCCCGTCGGGGGAACACTGAAGCTTTCTTT. Its protein product is CASSPRRGNTEAFF.

This clonotype was seen many times. The J gene is TRBJ2-1, the V gene TRBV20-1; 12 bases are a match to TRBD2. Germline lookup yields CDR1 DFQATT and CDR2 SNEGSKA (reference sequence). This CDR3 contains 16 residues. V shed 0 bases and J 12 bases; nucleotides not matched to a gene: 12. The CDR3 region is CSARDRTSGGPDGQFF. CDR3 sequence (DNA): TGCAGTGCTAGAGATCGTACTAGCGGGGGGCCTGACGGGCAGTTCTTC.